This TCR beta chain was captured by sequencing in a study of blood T cell repertoires in COVID-19. Study context: The United States, Italy and Spain provided the acute and convalescent COVID-19 samples. T cells, B-cell-depleted T cells, or PBMCs provided the cDNA or gDNA that served as material.

In this sample, this clone turned up a few times. Measured with immunoSEQ multiplex PCR; TCRdb has only the in-frame clones, and not every one. Of around 360,000 clones detected, about 88% appear once; the ten largest clones hold around 3%. The junction had 12 bases not matched to a gene; V was cut back by 4 bases and J by 8 bases. The CDR3 is 16 amino acids. The germline gives CDR1 SEHNR, CDR2 FQNEAQ (reference sequence). The specimen was PBMCs or T cells enriched from blood (not recorded which). J is TRBJ2-1 and V is TRBV7-9; TRBD2 aligns across 9 bases. The receptor was derived from a woman aged 25 to 45 who had recovered from COVID-19. This CDR3 is CASSYHLAGARDEQFF. For the CDR3, the DNA is TGTGCCAGCAGCTATCACTTAGCGGGAGCCCGTGATGAGCAGTTCTTC.